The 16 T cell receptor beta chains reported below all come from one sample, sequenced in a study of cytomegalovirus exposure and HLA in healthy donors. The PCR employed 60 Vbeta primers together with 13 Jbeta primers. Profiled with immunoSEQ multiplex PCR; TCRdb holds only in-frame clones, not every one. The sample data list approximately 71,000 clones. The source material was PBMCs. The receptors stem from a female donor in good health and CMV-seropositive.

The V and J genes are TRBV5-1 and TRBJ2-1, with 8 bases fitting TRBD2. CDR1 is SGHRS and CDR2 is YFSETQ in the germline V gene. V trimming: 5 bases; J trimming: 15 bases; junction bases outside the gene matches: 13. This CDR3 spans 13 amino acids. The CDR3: CASSLTSEGHWFF. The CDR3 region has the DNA TGCGCCAGCAGTTTGACTAGCGAGGGTCATTGGTTCTTC. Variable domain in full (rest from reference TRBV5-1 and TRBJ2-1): KAGVTQTPRYLIKTRGQQVTLSCSPISGHRSVSWYQQTPGQGLQFLFEYFSETQRNKGNFPGRFSGRQFSNSRSEMNVSTLELGDSALYLCASSLTSEGHWFFGPGTRLTVL.

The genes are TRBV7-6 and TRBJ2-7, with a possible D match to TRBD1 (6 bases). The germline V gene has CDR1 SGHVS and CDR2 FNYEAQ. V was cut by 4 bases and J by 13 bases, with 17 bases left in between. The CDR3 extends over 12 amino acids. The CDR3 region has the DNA TGTGCCAGCAGCTCAACACAGGGCGACTTCTACTTC. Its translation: CASSSTQGDFYF.

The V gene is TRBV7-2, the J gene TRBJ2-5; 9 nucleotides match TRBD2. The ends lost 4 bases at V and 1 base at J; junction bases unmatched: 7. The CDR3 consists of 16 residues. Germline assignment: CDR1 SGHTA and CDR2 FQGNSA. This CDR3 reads CASSWGRRGGQETQYF. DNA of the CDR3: TGTGCCAGCAGCTGGGGTAGGCGGGGGGGCCAAGAGACCCAGTACTTC.

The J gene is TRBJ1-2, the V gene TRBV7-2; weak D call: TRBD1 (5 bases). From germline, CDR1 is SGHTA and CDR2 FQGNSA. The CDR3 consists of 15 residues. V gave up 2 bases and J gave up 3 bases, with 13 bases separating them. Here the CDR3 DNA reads TGTGCCAGCAGCTTACGAGCGGGGGTCGACTATGGCTACACCTTC. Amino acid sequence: CASSLRAGVDYGYTF.

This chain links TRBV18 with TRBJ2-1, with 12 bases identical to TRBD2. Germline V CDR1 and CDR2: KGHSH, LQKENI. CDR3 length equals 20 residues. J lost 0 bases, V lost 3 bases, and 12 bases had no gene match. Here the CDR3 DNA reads TGTGCCAGCTCACCGCGTAAACTAGCGGGGGGCTCCAGCTCCTACAATGAGCAGTTCTTC. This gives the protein CASSPRKLAGGSSSYNEQFF.

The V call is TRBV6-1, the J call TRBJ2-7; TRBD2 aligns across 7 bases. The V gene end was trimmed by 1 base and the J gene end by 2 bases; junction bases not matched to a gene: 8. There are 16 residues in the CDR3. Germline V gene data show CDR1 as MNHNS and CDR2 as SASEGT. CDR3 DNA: TGTGCCAGCAGTGAAGGTTTCTGGGGGGGTACCTACGAGCAGTACTTC. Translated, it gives CASSEGFWGGTYEQYF.

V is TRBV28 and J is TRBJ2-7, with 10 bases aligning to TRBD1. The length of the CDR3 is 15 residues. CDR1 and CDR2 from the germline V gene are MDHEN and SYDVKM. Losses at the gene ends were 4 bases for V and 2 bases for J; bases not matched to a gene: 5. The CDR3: CASSSEGQGAYEQYF. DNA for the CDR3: TGTGCCAGCAGTTCTGAAGGACAGGGGGCCTACGAGCAGTACTTC.

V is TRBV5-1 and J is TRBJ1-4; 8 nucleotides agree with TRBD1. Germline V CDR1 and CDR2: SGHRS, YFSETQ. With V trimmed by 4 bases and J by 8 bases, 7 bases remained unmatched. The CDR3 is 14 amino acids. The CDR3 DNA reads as TGCGCCAGCAGCCCGACAGGGGTTGACGAAAAACTGTTTTTT. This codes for CASSPTGVDEKLFF.

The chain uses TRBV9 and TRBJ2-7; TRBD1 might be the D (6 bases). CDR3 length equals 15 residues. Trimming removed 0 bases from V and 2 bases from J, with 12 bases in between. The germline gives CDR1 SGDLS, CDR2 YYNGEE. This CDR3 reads CASSVGTGWAYEQYF. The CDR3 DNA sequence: TGTGCCAGCAGCGTAGGAACAGGGTGGGCCTACGAGCAGTACTTC.

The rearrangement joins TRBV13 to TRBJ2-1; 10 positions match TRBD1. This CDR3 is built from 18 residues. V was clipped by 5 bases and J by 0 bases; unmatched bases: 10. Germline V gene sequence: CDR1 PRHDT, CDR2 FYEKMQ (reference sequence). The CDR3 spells CASSPGTGDPSSYNEQFF. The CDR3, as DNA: TGTGCCAGCAGCCCCGGGACAGGGGATCCAAGCTCCTACAATGAGCAGTTCTTC. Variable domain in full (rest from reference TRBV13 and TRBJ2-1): AAGVIQSPRHLIKEKRETATLKCYPIPRHDTVYWYQQGPGQDPQFLISFYEKMQSDKGSIPDRFSAQQFSDYHSELNMSSLELGDSALYFCASSPGTGDPSSYNEQFFGPGTRLTVL.

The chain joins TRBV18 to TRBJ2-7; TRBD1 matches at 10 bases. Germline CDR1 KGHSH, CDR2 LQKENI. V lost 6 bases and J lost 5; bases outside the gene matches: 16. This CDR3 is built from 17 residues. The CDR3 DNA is TGTGCCAGCTCTCTCGAGACATCCGGGACAGGGGAAGACGAGCAGTACTTC. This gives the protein CASSLETSGTGEDEQYF.

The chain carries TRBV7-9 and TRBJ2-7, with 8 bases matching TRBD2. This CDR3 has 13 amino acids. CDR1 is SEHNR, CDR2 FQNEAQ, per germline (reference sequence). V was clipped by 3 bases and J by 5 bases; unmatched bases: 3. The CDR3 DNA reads TGTGCCAGCAGCTTCCGGGAGGGCCACGAGCAGTACTTC. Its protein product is CASSFREGHEQYF. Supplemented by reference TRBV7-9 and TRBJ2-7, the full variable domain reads DTGVSQNPRHKITKRGQNVTFRCDPISEHNRLYWYRQTLGQGPEFLTYFQNEAQLEKSRLLSDRFSAERPKGSFSTLEIQRTEQGDSAMYLCASSFREGHEQYFGPGTRLTVT.

The CDR3 region is CASSLASGGAYNEQFF. CDR3 coding DNA: TGTGCCAGCAGCTTGGCTAGCGGGGGGGCATACAATGAGCAGTTCTTC. This chain joins TRBV5-4 and TRBJ2-1; 12 positions match TRBD2. CDR1 is SGHNT and CDR2 is YYREEE in the germline V gene (reference sequence). The V segment lost 0 bases and the J segment 4 bases; nucleotides outside the gene matches: 2. The CDR3 covers 16 residues.

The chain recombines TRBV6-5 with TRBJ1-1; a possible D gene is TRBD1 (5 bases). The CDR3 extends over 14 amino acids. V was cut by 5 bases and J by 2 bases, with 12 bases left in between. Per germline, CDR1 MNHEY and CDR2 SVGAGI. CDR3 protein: CASSTRGFNTEAFF. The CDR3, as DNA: TGTGCCAGCAGTACCCGGGGGTTCAACACTGAAGCTTTCTTT.

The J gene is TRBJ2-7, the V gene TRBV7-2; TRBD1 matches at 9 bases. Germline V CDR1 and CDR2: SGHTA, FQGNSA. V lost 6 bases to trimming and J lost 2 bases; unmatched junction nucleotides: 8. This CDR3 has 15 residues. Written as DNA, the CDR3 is TGTGCCAGCAGTTACTCCGGGACAGGGCCCTACGAGCAGTACTTC. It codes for CASSYSGTGPYEQYF.

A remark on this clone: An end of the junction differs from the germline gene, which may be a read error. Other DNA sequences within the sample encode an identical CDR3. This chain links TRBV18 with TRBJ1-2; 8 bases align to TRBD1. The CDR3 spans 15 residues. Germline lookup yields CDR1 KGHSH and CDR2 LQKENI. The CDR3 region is CASSPQNQGAYGYTF. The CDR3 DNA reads TGCGCCAGCTCACCACAAAACCAGGGGGCCTATGGCTACACCTTC.